A single TCR beta chain is shown here with its context. Its specific antigen is unknown. No much larger clone is present one base from it, and per-base qualities are unavailable. V is cut back by 1 base and J by 5 bases, with 11 bases in the junction unmatched. From the germline V gene, CDR1 is MGHRA and CDR2 is YSYEKL. The CDR3 sequence holds 16 residues, the cysteine and phenylalanine included. This entry keeps only the CDR3 DNA: 48 bases, framed from base 1. The library relied on the immunoSEQ multiplex PCR assay. For the multiplex PCR, a mixture combining 60 forward primers for TCR Vbeta segments and 13 reverse primers for TCR Jbeta segments was used. The CDR3 region of rearranged TCR beta genes was amplified from genomic DNA by a multiplex PCR assay. The Illumina HiSeq System was used to sequence the amplified TCR beta libraries as 87-base-pair reads. The original methods were these. A later analysis counted 65 million to 90 million unique TCR beta chains across the 670 or so repertoires, and some 12 million of these chains were shared by at least two donors. Raw reads were error-corrected and collapsed into unique sequences with a nearest-neighbor algorithm that merged closely related sequences to remove PCR and sequencing errors. To assign V, D and J gene segments, CDR3 sequences were aligned to IMGT reference sequences. For a sequence to be retained, a match of at least six nucleotides was required to both a V gene segment and a J gene segment. Rearrangements were classified as productive when the CDR3 lacked stop codons and remained in frame with V and J, and all other rearrangements were classified as non-productive. CDR3 was defined by IMGT convention, running from the second conserved V-encoded cysteine to the conserved J-encoded phenylalanine. In an earlier analysis of more than 550 of the donors, sequences lacking an unambiguous match to a single V gene segment were excluded. An earlier analysis of several hundred of the donors called V segments functional above 56.7% productive rearrangements and segregating when the between-donor standard deviation exceeded 5%. To diagnose cytomegalovirus status from the catalog of TCR beta chain sequences, a statistical classification framework was built. In a later analysis, V and J genes were assigned by comparing TCR nucleotide sequences against IMGT/GENE-DB human TR gene sequences. A later analysis assigned CDR3 sequences and most-parsimonious VDJ recombination scenarios with the TCRdist pipeline. In a later analysis, every TCR beta chain was defined by the combination of its CDR3 amino acid sequence and its V-gene family, and reads without a unique V-gene family were dropped. In a later analysis, fewer than 600 highly shared, low-generation-probability nucleotide sequences were removed to address suspected cross-contamination and a sequencing artifact. A later analysis calculated a clonal expansion index for each public chain from normalized within-repertoire ranks of inferred template counts. Generation probabilities in a later analysis came from a VDJ recombination model fitted to out-of-frame rearrangements, and those results were checked against IGoR. In a later analysis, TCR-TCR, TCR-HLA and TCR-CMV co-occurrence was scored with hypergeometric tests, and a repertoire-size bias correction was applied to TCR pairs. A later analysis estimated false discovery rates by permuting HLA or CMV assignments 20 times. In a later analysis, co-occurring TCRs were grouped using DBSCAN, and TCRdist sequence similarity was added for clustering within HLA-allele-positive subsets. Repertoires with fewer than 30,000 or more than 120,000 public chains were left out of co-occurrence clustering, as were five repertoires with anomalous nucleotide sharing. The table was pulled from immuneACCESS by TCRdb, which kept in-frame rearrangements only. Such tables lose some clones; where checked, under half of the loss comes from unresolved V genes, and the rest has no known cause. That table supplies the V and J calls and clone size; D and trimming were determined from the DNA. The sample table lists 90,000 to 110,000 clones, under 80% of them with a count of one. 7.5% to 10% of the sample is in the top ten clones.

The cohort was made up of approximately 700 healthy bone marrow donors. Cohort members were all nominally healthy when sampled, although unrecorded immune exposures were likely present. The donor was CMV seropositive and was included in the group of 289 seropositive cohort members. Every donor gave a peripheral blood sample, and the peripheral blood mononuclear cells from that sample were used for TCR beta sequencing. Genomic DNA was extracted from the blood cell samples with the Qiagen DNeasy Blood Extraction Kit. The record originates from a study of cytomegalovirus exposure and HLA in healthy donors (dated by TCRdb to 2016 to 2017). Looking at the study overall: In an earlier analysis of approximately 500 of the donors, 276 Gb of sequence data and approximately 100 million unique TCR beta sequences from about 180 million T cells were reported. An early release covering over 500 HLA-typed donors comprised approximately 300 gigabases of sequencing data and tens of millions of unique TCR sequences. The genetic ancestry cluster associated with self-reported Caucasian donors included around four fifths of the 398 genotyped donors. The study was designed to test whether signatures of past pathogen exposure could be identified by cataloging public T cell receptors. The study profiled the T cell repertoires of fewer than 850 subjects by immunosequencing and related them to cytomegalovirus serostatus. A separate validation cohort of over 95 different subjects was used in addition to the roughly 720-subject first cohort. The study combined high-throughput TCR immunosequencing, statistical association of individual TCRs with disease status, and machine learning to predict cytomegalovirus infection status. A later analysis re-examined previously published TCR beta repertoires from 610 or so donors and added high-resolution HLA genotyping to investigate patterns of TCR occurrence. Rather than using new phenotypic data, the later analysis identified candidate immune exposures from TCR beta sequences and from how often those sequences occurred across donors. An earlier analysis of around 540 of the donors applied high-throughput TCR beta sequencing to assess whether each TCR beta V gene segment acted as functional or pseudogenic. Donor age, sex, ethnicity and CMV serostatus were collected together with the repertoire data. In a later genetic analysis, genome-wide SNP genotypes for about 55% of the 666 donors were used, and that subset was treated as a discovery cohort. All discovery cohort repertoires had been generated using a single sequencing platform. HLA typing included class I and class II loci at four-digit resolution. The number of donors typed differed by locus, with roughly 620-640 for A, B, C, DRB1 and DQB1, approximately 500 for DQA1, approximately 580 for DPA1, and 450 to 480 for DPB1. Roughly five DR-DQ haplotypes were handled as single units for association and clustering because linkage in the cohort was strong. On average, roughly 240,000 unique TCR beta nucleotide sequences were sequenced per donor among about 400 genotyped donors of the cohort, with roughly 18% of those sequences being non-productive. Beyond this particular receptor, the publication reports: According to the authors, the approach could potentially be generalized to other disease states and immunological phenotypes. Strong co-occurrence of HLA alleles, especially DR and DQ, made assigning TCR associations to individual alleles difficult. The cohort was sequenced for TCR beta chains only, and without alpha or paired-chain data the features that could be detected were limited. Compared with equally common non-associated chains, HLA-associated TCR beta chains in a later analysis were more clonally expanded and had lower generation probabilities. A further reported finding was that TCR beta sequences accurately predicted the HLA-A and HLA-B alleles for most subjects in the first cohort. In the study, some 160 TCR beta chains were listed as associated with cytomegalovirus. Across donors, most TCR sequences were observed very rarely, whereas some public TCRs were present in many individuals. In vitro tests confirmed that a few of the cytomegalovirus-associated TCR beta chains recognize cytomegalovirus antigens. In a later genetic analysis, a missense DCLRE1C variant was associated with V-gene and J-gene trimming of TCR beta chains, and the association was replicated in an independent cohort. Because HLA typing was unavailable for some donors at each locus, only the typed subset was used in association tests. A later genetic analysis reported fewer N-insertions in productive TCRs among donors in an Asian-associated ancestry cluster than the approximately 670-donor mean. In a later analysis, most CMV-associated TCR beta chains were found to appear HLA-restricted, with HLA associations seemingly driven largely by CMV exposure. Cytomegalovirus status was reported to be diagnosed by the classifier with high specificity and sensitivity in both the original and validation cohorts. Immune exposure information for the cohort was limited to CMV serostatus. The sequencing pipeline was judged likely to have produced a cluster of highly shared sequence variants as a technical artifact. In a later analysis, the rate of TCR association differed among HLA loci, with DRB1 alleles having the most associated TCRs and HLA-C alleles having the fewest. An earlier analysis of approximately 530 of the donors showed that most TCR beta V segments appeared in productive rearrangements either about 90% or about 30% of the time, which broadly matched IMGT annotations. At a false discovery rate of 0.05, a later analysis linked 16,000 or so TCR beta sequences to specific HLA alleles. Because counts were too low, seventeen rarely observed V segments, including chromosome 9 orphons, were left out of the earlier analysis of 587 of the donors. Linkage disequilibrium might explain the correlated functional status among segregating V segments, but an unknown experimental factor could not be ruled out. Presence/absence analyses assumed roughly uniform sequencing depth across donors, an assumption that may not hold. According to a later analysis, parvovirus B19, influenza, CMV and Epstein-Barr virus appeared linked to several top co-occurrence clusters. Some IMGT-functional V segments, including TRBV6-2 and TRBV6-3, could not be distinguished by the 87-base-pair reads and were therefore excluded.

The V gene is TRBV4-1 and the J gene is TRBJ2-7, with TRBD1 identical over 7 junction bases. The receptor comes from a middle-aged woman in good health and CMV-seropositive. Sequencing was done on a sample of PBMCs. The DNA is TGCGCCAGCAGCCAAGTTACGGGACAGAGGTTCCACGAGCAGTACTTC. Translation gives CASSQVTGQRFHEQYF.